One sample yielded the 28 T cell receptor beta chains listed below, sequenced in a study of T cell clones after liver transplantation. Libraries were prepared by immunoSEQ multiplex PCR; TCRdb keeps only in-frame clonotypes and omits some of them. The sample carries around 110,000 clones, just over 90% recorded once. The specimen was CD4+ T cells from blood, collected 12 months after liver transplant. The receptor set was obtained from a human patient who received a liver transplant. Some T cells may originate from the graft donor.

This sequence joins TRBV7-3 and TRBJ1-6; no reliable D call. V was shortened by 2 bases and J by 7 bases, with 6 bases between the two germline ends. CDR1 is SGHTA, CDR2 FQGTGA, per germline. The CDR3 consists of 13 residues. CDR3 coding DNA: TGTGCCAGCAGCTTACTTTGGAATTCACCCCTCCACTTT. Its protein is CASSLLWNSPLHF.

The V gene is TRBV28, the J gene TRBJ2-3, with TRBD2 matching 8 bases. The CDR3 length is 16 residues. Germline values: CDR1 MDHEN, CDR2 SYDVKM. V lost 6 bases, J lost 1 base, and 9 bases stayed unmatched. As DNA, the CDR3 is TGTGCCAGCAGCCTCGGGGGGGGCCCAGGCACAGATACGCAGTATTTT. As protein: CASSLGGGPGTDTQYF.

The chain recombines TRBV28 with TRBJ1-1; D is uncertain. V lost 5 bases to trimming and J lost 2 bases, with 12 bases between them. The CDR3 contains 14 residues. Germline-derived CDR1 and CDR2 are MDHEN and SYDVKM. CDR3 bases: TGTGCCAGCAGTGTACTTGGAGTAAACACTGAAGCTTTCTTT. Protein sequence: CASSVLGVNTEAFF.

V is TRBV6-1 and J is TRBJ1-5; TRBD1 might be the D (5 bases). Trimming left V 8 bases short and J 1 base short, with 15 bases between. The CDR3 loop spans 15 amino acids. Germline V gene sequence: CDR1 MNHNS, CDR2 SASEGT. The CDR3 is CASAWGTGSNQPQHF. The DNA of the CDR3 is TGTGCCAGCGCTTGGGGGACCGGGAGCAATCAGCCCCAGCATTTT.

V and J are TRBV29-1 and TRBJ2-1, with D unresolved. The CDR3 totals 11 residues. The germline CDR1 and CDR2 sequences are SQVTM and ANQGSEA. V was trimmed by 4 bases and J by 6 bases, leaving 7 bases between them. DNA of the CDR3: TGCAGCGTTGGTTTTAGCAATGAGCAGTTCTTC. Translation gives CSVGFSNEQFF.

This rearrangement joins TRBV15 to TRBJ2-1; 11 bases fit TRBD2. The V and J ends lost 0 bases and 8 bases, in that order; junction bases with no gene match: 9. Per germline, CDR1 LNHNV and CDR2 YYDKDF (reference sequence). This CDR3 has 17 residues. In DNA, the CDR3 is TGTGCCACCAGCAGAGATGTAGCTAGCGGGAGGATGGATGAGCAGTTCTTC. Amino acid sequence: CATSRDVASGRMDEQFF.

The V call is TRBV2, the J call TRBJ1-4; D not certain. CDR1 and CDR2 from the germline V gene are SNHLY and FYNNEI. Trimming removed 5 bases at V and 3 bases at J, with 13 bases between. CDR3 length: 15 residues. The CDR3 is CASSSTPGSNEKLFF. DNA for the CDR3: TGTGCCAGCAGTTCGACCCCGGGGTCTAATGAAAAACTGTTTTTT. Full variable domain (rest looked up from reference TRBV2 and TRBJ1-4): EPEVTQTPSHQVTQMGQEVILRCVPISNHLYFYWYRQILGQKVEFLVSFYNNEISEKSEIFDDQFSVERPDGSNFTLKIRSTKLEDSAMYFCASSSTPGSNEKLFFGSGTQLSVL.

This clone was detected only a few times. CDR3 DNA sequence: TGTGCCAGCTTGGTCAGGGAGGGCCAGCCCCAGCATTTT. It is translated as CASLVREGQPQHF. The genes are TRBV6-1 and TRBJ1-5, with D possibly matching TRBD1 (5 bases). Germline values: CDR1 MNHNS, CDR2 SASEGT. The CDR3 sequence is 13 residues long. V dropped 8 bases and J dropped 7 bases, with 15 bases sitting between them.

The rearrangement joins TRBV28 to TRBJ2-1; D gene uncertain. The CDR3 runs 15 residues. V shed 2 bases and J shed 2 bases, with 10 bases lying between them. CDR1 is MDHEN and CDR2 is SYDVKM in the germline V gene. CDR3 sequence: CASSLMWGTYNEQFF. DNA of the CDR3: TGTGCCAGCAGTTTAATGTGGGGAACCTACAATGAGCAGTTCTTC.

This clone was seen only once. The V and J genes are TRBV7-9 and TRBJ2-3; 7 bases are shared with TRBD1. CDR1 and CDR2 from the germline V gene are SEHNR and FQNEAQ (reference sequence). The length of the CDR3 is 14 residues. V lost 5 bases and J lost 0; bases outside the gene matches: 2. This CDR3 reads CASSPTGSTDTQYF. The CDR3 DNA reads TGTGCCAGCAGCCCGACAGGGAGCACAGATACGCAGTATTTT.

This clone was seen a handful of times. The chain uses TRBV7-9 and TRBJ2-7; D is undetermined. Germline V CDR1 and CDR2: SEHNR, FQNEAQ (reference sequence). Trimming stripped 4 bases from V and 4 bases from J, with 8 bases between. This CDR3 spans 12 amino acids. The CDR3 loop reads CASSSYSYEQYF. The DNA of the CDR3 is TGTGCCAGCAGCTCGTACAGTTACGAGCAGTACTTC.

The chain joins TRBV7-8 to TRBJ2-7; TRBD1 matches at 7 bases. Trimming cost V 2 bases and J 4 bases; bases outside gene matches: 5. Germline CDR1 reads SGHVS; CDR2 reads FQNEAQ. CDR3 length equals 14 residues. The CDR3 sequence: CASSLTQGQYEQYF. CDR3 nucleotides: TGTGCCAGCAGCTTAACCCAGGGACAGTACGAGCAGTACTTC.

The rearrangement links TRBV12-5 to TRBJ1-2; D is unclear. CDR1 and CDR2 (germline): LGHNT, FRNRAP. The length of the CDR3 is 14 residues. Trimming shortened V by 1 base and J by 3 bases, and 9 bases separated the two germline ends. The CDR3: CASGLGGSDYGYTF. DNA for the CDR3: TGTGCTAGTGGTTTGGGGGGTTCCGACTATGGCTACACCTTC.

Only one count was recorded for this clone. The V and J genes are TRBV25-1 and TRBJ2-7; TRBD2 might be the D (7 bases). The germline V and J ends were trimmed by 6 bases and 0 bases, with 15 bases remaining between them. The germline CDR1 and CDR2 sequences are MGHDK and SYGVNS. The CDR3 is 15 amino acids. The DNA of the CDR3 is TGTGCCAGCAGCCATGGGGGGGGCTACTCCTACGAGCAGTACTTC. This translates into CASSHGGGYSYEQYF.

V is TRBV29-1 and J is TRBJ2-5; unclear D gene. V shed 7 bases and J shed 2 bases, with 14 bases lying between them. Germline V gene sequence: CDR1 SQVTM, CDR2 ANQGSEA. The CDR3 length is 13 residues. CDR3 DNA: TGCAGCGCCAGACCTGACGGACAAGAGACCCAGTACTTC. Encoded protein: CSARPDGQETQYF.

This clone was detected once. This rearrangement joins TRBV7-2 to TRBJ2-1; TRBD2 aligns across 11 bases. The CDR3 totals 15 residues. The trim removed 5 bases at V and 5 bases at J, leaving 5 bases unmatched. Germline CDR1 and CDR2: SGHTA and FQGNSA. The CDR3 region is CASSPAGLADNEQFF. CDR3 bases: TGTGCCAGCAGCCCTGCGGGACTAGCGGACAATGAGCAGTTCTTC.

The CDR3 nucleotides read TGTGCCAGCAGCCCCGGGACTAGCGGCTCCTACAATGAGCAGTTCTTC. Protein sequence: CASSPGTSGSYNEQFF. The chain couples TRBV5-8 to TRBJ2-1; 11 nucleotides line up with TRBD2. The germline gives CDR1 SGHTS, CDR2 YDEGEE. The junction had 3 bases not matched to a gene; V was cut back by 4 bases and J by 0 bases. The CDR3 has 16 amino acids.

The genes are TRBV10-2 and TRBJ2-2; D call uncertain. Germline-derived CDR1 and CDR2 are WSHSY and SAAADI. CDR3 length: 12 residues. Trimming took 4 bases from V and 4 from J, leaving 4 bases between them. CDR3: CASSVVTGELFF. CDR3 sequence (DNA): TGCGCCAGCAGTGTCGTCACCGGGGAGCTGTTTTTT.

The chain recombines TRBV7-2 with TRBJ1-4, with D unresolved. The CDR3 consists of 15 residues. The V and J ends lost 2 bases and 5 bases respectively, with 12 bases between them. Germline loops: CDR1 SGHTA, CDR2 FQGNSA. The DNA of the CDR3 is TGTGCCAGCAGCTTAAACGGCCGAATGAATGAAAAACTGTTTTTT. This gives the protein CASSLNGRMNEKLFF.

The V call is TRBV25-1, the J call TRBJ1-4; no clear D. CDR1 and CDR2 (germline): MGHDK, SYGVNS. The CDR3 runs to 14 residues. The V end lost 6 bases, the J end lost 0 bases, and 8 bases lay between the germline ends. This CDR3 is CASRDDATNEKLFF. The DNA for the CDR3 is TGTGCCAGCAGGGACGATGCAACTAATGAAAAACTGTTTTTT.

The chain recombines TRBV7-5 with TRBJ2-7; TRBD2, as called in the table, went unchecked against the DNA. TRBV7-5 is noted as a pseudogene. The CDR3 is 14 residues long. CDR3 coding DNA: TGTGTCAGAAGCTTTCGGCGGGCCTCCTACGAGCAGTACTTC. Amino acids: CVRSFRRASYEQYF.

The chain uses TRBV11-2 and TRBJ2-1; 8 bases are a match to TRBD2. The trim removed 1 base at V and 8 bases at J, leaving 4 bases unmatched. This CDR3 is built from 14 residues. In germline, CDR1 is SGHAT, CDR2 FQNNGV. CDR3: CASSLGGRIDEQFF. The CDR3 DNA is TGTGCCAGCAGCTTAGGCGGGAGGATCGATGAGCAGTTCTTC.

This chain links TRBV2 with TRBJ2-1, with D possibly TRBD2 on 5 matching bases. Trimming took off 3 bases at V and 4 bases at J, with 7 bases between the two ends. CDR1 and CDR2 from the germline V gene are SNHLY and FYNNEI. This CDR3 is built from 13 residues. The CDR3 loop is CASSEGEYNEQFF. CDR3 in DNA: TGTGCCAGCAGTGAGGGAGAGTACAATGAGCAGTTCTTC.

The rearrangement joins TRBV6-1 to TRBJ1-4; D gene ambiguous. The V end was cut by 7 bases, the J end by 1 base, with 10 bases between. The CDR3 length is 14 residues. Per the germline V gene, CDR1 is MNHNS and CDR2 is SASEGT. CDR3: CASKKQLTNEKLFF. The CDR3 DNA sequence: TGTGCCAGCAAAAAACAGTTAACTAATGAAAAACTGTTTTTT.

This chain joins TRBV5-5 and TRBJ2-7; D assignment may be TRBD1 or TRBD2 (5 bases each). V lost 1 base, J lost 2 bases, and 10 bases lay in between. The germline V gene encodes CDR1 SGHKS and CDR2 YYEKEE (reference sequence). The CDR3 totals 14 residues. The CDR3 DNA reads TGTGCCAGCAGCTTGCTTGAGGGACCCTACGAGCAGTACTTC. Translating gives CASSLLEGPYEQYF.

This sequence joins TRBV9 and TRBJ1-5, with 9 bases that match TRBD1. CDR3 length equals 14 residues. After removal of 2 bases from V and 5 bases from J, the junction contained 2 bases not matched to a gene. Germline loops: CDR1 SGDLS, CDR2 YYNGEE. The DNA for the CDR3 is TGTGCCAGCAGCGTTGGGACAGGGTATCAGCCCCAGCATTTT. It specifies CASSVGTGYQPQHF.

The CDR3 DNA is TGCAGTGCTGGGCGTCAGCCCCAGCATTTT. This sequence encodes CSAGRQPQHF. The chain recombines TRBV20-1 with TRBJ1-5; D ambiguous. CDR3 length: 10 amino acids. The ends were cut back, 5 bases at V and 6 bases at J, with 5 bases in the middle. Germline V gives CDR1 DFQATT, CDR2 SNEGSKA (reference sequence).

The chain uses TRBV9 and TRBJ2-3, with 7 bases matching TRBD2. V gave up 4 bases and J gave up 3 bases; unmatched junction bases: 5. The CDR3 has 14 amino acids. CDR1 SGDLS and CDR2 YYNGEE come from the germline V gene. This chain's CDR3 is CASSPTGRTDTQYF. CDR3 DNA: TGTGCCAGCAGCCCAACCGGGAGGACAGATACGCAGTATTTT. Full variable domain (remainder filled in from reference TRBV9 and TRBJ2-3): DSGVTQTPKHLITATGQRVTLRCSPRSGDLSVYWYQQSLDQGLQFLIQYYNGEERAKGNILERFSAQQFPDLHSELNLSSLELGDSALYFCASSPTGRTDTQYFGPGTRLTVL.